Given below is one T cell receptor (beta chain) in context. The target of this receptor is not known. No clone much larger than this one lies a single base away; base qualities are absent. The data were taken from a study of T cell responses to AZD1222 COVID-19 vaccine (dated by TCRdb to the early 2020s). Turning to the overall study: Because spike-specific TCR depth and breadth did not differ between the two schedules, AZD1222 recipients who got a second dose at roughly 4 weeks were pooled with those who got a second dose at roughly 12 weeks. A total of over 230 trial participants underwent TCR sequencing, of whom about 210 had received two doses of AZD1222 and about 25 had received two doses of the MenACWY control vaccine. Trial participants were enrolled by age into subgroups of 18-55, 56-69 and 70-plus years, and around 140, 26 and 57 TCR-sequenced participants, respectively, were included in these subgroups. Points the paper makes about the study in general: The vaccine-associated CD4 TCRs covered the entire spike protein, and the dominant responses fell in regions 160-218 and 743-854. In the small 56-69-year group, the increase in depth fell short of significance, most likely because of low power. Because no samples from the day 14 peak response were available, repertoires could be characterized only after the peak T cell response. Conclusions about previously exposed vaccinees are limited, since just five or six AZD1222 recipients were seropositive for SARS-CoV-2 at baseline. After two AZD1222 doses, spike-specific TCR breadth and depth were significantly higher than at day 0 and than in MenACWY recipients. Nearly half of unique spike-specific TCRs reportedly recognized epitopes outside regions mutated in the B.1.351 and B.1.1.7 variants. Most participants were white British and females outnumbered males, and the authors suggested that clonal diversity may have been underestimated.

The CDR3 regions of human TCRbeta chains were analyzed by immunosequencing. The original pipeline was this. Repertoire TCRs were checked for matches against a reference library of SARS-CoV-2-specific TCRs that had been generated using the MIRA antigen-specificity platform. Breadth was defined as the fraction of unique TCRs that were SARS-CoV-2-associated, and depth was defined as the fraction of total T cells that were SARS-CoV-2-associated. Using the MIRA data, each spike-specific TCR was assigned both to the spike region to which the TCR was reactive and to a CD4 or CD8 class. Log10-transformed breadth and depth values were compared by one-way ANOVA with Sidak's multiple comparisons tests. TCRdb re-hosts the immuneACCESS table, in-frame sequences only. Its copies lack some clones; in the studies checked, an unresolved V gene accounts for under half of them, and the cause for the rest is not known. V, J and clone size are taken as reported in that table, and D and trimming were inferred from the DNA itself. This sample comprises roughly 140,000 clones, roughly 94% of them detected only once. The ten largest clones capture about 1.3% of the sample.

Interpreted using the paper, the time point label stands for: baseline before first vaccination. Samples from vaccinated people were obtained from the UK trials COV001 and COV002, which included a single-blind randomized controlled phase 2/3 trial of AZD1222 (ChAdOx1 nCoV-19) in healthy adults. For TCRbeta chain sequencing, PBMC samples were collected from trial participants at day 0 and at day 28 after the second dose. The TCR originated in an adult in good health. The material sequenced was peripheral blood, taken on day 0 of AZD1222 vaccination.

This receptor has the CDR3 CASSPYRGGGTDTQYF. The DNA sequence is TGTGCCAGCAGCCCCTACCGGGGGGGAGGCACAGATACGCAGTATTTT. This sequence uses TRBV14 and TRBJ2-3; 8 middle bases align to TRBD2. Trimming removed 4 bases from V and 1 base from J; the gene matches leave 7 bases unexplained. CDR1 SGHDN and CDR2 FVKESK are derived from the germline V gene. The CDR3 starts with the cysteine, ends with the phenylalanine, and has 16 residues. Of the read, only the CDR3 DNA is kept; its 48 bases are in frame from base 1.